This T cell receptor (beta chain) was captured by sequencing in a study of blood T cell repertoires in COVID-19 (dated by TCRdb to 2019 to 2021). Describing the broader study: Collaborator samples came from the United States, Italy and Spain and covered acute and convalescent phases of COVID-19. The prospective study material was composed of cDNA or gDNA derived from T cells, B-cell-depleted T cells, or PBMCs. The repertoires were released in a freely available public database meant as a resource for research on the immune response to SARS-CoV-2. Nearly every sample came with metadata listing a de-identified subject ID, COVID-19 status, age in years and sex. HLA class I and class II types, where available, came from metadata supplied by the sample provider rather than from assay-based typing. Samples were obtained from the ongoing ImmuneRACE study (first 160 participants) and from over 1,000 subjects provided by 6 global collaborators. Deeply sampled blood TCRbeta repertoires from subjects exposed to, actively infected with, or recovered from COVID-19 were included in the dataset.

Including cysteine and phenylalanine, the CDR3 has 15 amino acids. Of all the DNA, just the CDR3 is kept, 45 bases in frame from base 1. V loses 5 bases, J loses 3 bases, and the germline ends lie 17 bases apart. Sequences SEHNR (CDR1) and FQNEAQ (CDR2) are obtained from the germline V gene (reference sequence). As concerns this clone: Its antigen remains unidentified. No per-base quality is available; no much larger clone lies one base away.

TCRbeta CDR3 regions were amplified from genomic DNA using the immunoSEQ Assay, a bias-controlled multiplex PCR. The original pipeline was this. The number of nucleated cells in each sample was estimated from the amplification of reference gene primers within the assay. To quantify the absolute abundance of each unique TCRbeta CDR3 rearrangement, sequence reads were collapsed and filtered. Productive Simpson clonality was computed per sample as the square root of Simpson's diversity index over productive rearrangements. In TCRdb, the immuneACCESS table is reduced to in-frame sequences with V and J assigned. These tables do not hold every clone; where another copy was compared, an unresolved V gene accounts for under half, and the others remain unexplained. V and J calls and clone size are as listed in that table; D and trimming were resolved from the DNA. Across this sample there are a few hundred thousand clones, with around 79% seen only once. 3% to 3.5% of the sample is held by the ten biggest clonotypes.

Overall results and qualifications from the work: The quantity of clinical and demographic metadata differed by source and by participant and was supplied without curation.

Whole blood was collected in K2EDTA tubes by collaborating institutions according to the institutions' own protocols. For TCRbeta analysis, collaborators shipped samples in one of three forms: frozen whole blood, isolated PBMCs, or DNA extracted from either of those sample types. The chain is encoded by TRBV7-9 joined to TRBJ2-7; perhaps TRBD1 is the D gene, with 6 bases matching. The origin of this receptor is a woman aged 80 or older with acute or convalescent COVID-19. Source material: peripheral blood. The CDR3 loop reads CASSGGSSRIYEQYF. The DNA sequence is TGTGCCAGCAGCGGGGGCTCCAGCCGCATCTACGAGCAGTACTTC.